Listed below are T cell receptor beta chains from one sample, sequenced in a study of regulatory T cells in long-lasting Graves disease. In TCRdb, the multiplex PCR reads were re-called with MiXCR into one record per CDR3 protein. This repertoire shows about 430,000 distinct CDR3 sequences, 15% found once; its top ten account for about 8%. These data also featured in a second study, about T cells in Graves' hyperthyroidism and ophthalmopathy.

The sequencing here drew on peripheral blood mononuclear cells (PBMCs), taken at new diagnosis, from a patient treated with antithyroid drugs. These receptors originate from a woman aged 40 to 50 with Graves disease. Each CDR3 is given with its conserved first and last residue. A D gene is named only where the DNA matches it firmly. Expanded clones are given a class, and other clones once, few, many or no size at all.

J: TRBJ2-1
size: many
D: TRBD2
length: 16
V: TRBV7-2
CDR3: CASSFRTSGTPNEQFF
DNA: TGTGCCAGCAGCTTTCGGACTAGCGGGACCCCCAATGAGCAGTTCTTC

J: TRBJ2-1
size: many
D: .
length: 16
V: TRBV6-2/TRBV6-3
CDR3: CASSYSSGGAYNEQFF
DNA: TGTGCCAGCAGTTACTCGTCCGGCGGAGCATACAATGAGCAGTTCTTC

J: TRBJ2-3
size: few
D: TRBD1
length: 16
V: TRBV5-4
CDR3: CASSLGGQGMTDTQYF
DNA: TGTGCCAGCAGCTTGGGTGGACAGGGGATGACAGATACGCAGTATTTT

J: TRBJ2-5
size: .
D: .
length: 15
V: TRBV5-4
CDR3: CASSPAGGRPETQYF
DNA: TGTGCCAGCAGCCCGGCCGGGGGGCGCCCGGAGACCCAGTACTTC

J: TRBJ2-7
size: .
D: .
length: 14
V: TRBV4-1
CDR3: CASSQEGGRGEQYF
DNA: TGCGCCAGCAGCCAAGAGGGGGGACGCGGCGAGCAGTACTTC

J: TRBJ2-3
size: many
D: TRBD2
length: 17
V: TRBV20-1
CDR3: CSAGFLAGPGGTDTQYF
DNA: TGCAGTGCTGGGTTTCTAGCGGGCCCTGGAGGCACAGATACGCAGTATTTT

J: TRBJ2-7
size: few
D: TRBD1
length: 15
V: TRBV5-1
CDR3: CASRSGTGVVYEQYF
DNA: TGCGCCAGCAGATCCGGGACAGGGGTTGTCTACGAGCAGTACTTC

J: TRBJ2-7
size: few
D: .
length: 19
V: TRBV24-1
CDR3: CATSEGTGEETSGIYEQYF
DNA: TGTGCCACCAGTGAAGGGACAGGGGAGGAGACTAGCGGCATCTACGAGCAGTACTTC

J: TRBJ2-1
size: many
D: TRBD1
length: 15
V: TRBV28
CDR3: CASTETGGWGNEQFF
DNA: TGTGCCAGCACCGAAACAGGGGGTTGGGGCAATGAGCAGTTCTTC

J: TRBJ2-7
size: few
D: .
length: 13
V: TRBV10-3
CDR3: CAISEARGHEQYF
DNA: TGTGCCATCAGTGAGGCTCGGGGCCACGAGCAGTACTTC

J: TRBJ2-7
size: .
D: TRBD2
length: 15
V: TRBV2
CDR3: CASSEGLAGFDEQYF
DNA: TGTGCCAGCAGTGAGGGACTAGCGGGATTCGACGAGCAGTACTTC

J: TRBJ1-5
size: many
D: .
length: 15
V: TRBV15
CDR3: CATSRDLASNQPQHF
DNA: TGTGCCACCAGCAGAGATCTGGCTAGCAATCAGCCCCAGCATTTT

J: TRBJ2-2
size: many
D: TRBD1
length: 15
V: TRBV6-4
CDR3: CASSPGGANTGELFF
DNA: TGTGCCAGCAGTCCAGGGGGAGCGAACACCGGGGAGCTGTTTTTT

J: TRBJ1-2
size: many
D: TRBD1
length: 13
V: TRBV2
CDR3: CASGTGFNYGYTF
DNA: TGTGCCAGCGGGACAGGATTTAACTATGGCTACACCTTC

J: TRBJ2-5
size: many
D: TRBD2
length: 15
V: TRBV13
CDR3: CASSLAGGPEETQYF
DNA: TGTGCCAGCAGCTTGGCGGGAGGGCCGGAAGAGACCCAGTACTTC

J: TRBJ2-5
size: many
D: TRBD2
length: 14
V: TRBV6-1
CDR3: CASTNGAGVETQYF
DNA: TGTGCCAGCACTAATGGGGCGGGAGTTGAGACCCAGTACTTC

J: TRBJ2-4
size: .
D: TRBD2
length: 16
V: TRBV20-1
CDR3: CSASGSAGGAKNIQYF
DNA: TGCAGTGCTAGCGGTTCAGCGGGAGGTGCCAAAAACATTCAGTACTTC

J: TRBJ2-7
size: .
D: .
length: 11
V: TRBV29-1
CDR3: CSVVSYYEQYF
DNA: TGCAGCGTTGTCTCCTACTACGAGCAGTACTTC

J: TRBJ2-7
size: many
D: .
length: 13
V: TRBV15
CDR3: CATSREWGNEQYF
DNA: TGTGCCACCAGCAGAGAATGGGGGAACGAGCAGTACTTC

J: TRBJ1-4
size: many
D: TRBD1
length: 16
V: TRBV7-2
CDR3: CASSLAGTVSGEKLFF
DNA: TGTGCCAGCAGCTTAGCGGGGACAGTCAGTGGGGAAAAACTGTTTTTT

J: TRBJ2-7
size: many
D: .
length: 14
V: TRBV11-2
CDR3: CASSFSPSMDEQYF
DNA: TGTGCCAGCAGCTTTTCCCCATCGATGGACGAGCAGTACTTC

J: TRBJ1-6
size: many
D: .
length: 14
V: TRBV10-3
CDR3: CAISVNSWNSPLHF
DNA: TGTGCCATCAGTGTGAACAGTTGGAATTCACCCCTCCACTTT

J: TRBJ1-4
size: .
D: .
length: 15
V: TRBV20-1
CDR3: CSARGQDRLGEKLFF
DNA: TGCAGTGCTAGAGGCCAGGATCGTTTGGGGGAAAAACTGTTTTTT

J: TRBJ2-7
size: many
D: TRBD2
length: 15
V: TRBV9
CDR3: CASSPGTSGGYEQYF
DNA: TGTGCCAGCAGCCCAGGGACTAGCGGGGGCTACGAGCAGTACTTC

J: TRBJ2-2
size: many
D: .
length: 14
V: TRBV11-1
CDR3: CASSLGGYTGELFF
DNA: TGTGCCAGCAGCTTAGGAGGGTACACCGGGGAGCTGTTTTTT

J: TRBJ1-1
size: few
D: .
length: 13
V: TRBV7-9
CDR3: CASTGTGTAEAFF
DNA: TGTGCCAGCACCGGTACCGGGACGGCTGAAGCTTTCTTT

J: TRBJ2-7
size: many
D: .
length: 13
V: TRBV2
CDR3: CASRVRVGSEQYF
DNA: TGTGCCAGCAGGGTTAGAGTCGGTTCCGAGCAGTACTTC

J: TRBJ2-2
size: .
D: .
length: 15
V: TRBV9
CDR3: CASSPPRGVDGELFF
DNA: TGTGCCAGCAGCCCGCCCCGAGGGGTCGACGGGGAGCTGTTTTTT

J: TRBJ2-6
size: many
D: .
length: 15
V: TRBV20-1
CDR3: CSAREGSSGANVLTF
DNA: TGCAGTGCTAGAGAGGGCAGCTCTGGGGCCAACGTCCTGACTTTC

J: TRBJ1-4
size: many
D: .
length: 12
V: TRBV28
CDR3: CASSWENEKLFF
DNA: TGTGCCAGCAGTTGGGAGAATGAAAAACTGTTTTTT

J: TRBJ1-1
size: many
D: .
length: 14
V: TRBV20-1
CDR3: CSASLESVNTEAFF
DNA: TGCAGTGCTAGTCTCGAATCAGTGAACACTGAAGCTTTCTTT

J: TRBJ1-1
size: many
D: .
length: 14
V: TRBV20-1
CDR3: CSARGGDFNTEAFF
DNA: TGCAGTGCTAGAGGGGGGGATTTCAACACTGAAGCTTTCTTT

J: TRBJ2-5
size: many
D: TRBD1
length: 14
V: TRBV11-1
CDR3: CASSETGVQETQYF
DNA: TGTGCCAGCAGCGAAACAGGGGTGCAAGAGACCCAGTACTTC

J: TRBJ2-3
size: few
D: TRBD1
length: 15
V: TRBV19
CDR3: CASNPQGLSTDTQYF
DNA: TGTGCCAGTAACCCACAGGGGCTCTCCACAGATACGCAGTATTTT

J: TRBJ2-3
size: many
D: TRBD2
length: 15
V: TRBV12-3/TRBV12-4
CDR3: CASTPGGGRRDTQYF
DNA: TGTGCCAGCACTCCGGGGGGTGGCCGTCGGGATACGCAGTATTTT

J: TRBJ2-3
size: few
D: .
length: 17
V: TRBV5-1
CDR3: CASSSRVQLLGSDTQYF
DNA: TGCGCCAGCAGCTCCAGGGTCCAACTCTTAGGGTCGGATACGCAGTATTTT

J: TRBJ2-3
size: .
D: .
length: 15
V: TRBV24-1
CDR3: CATSDRDRVTDTQYF
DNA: TGTGCCACCAGTGATCGGGACCGTGTGACAGATACGCAGTATTTT

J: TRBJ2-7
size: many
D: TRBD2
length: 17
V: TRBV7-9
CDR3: CASGFRGGGTSVYEQYF
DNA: TGTGCCAGCGGCTTCCGGGGAGGCGGGACTAGCGTATACGAGCAGTACTTC

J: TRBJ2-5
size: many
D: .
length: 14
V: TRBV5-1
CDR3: CASSLDRGSETQYF
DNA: TGCGCCAGCAGCTTGGATCGGGGTTCTGAGACCCAGTACTTC

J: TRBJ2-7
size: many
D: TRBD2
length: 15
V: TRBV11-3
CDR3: CARGLRLASLDEQYF
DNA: TGTGCCAGGGGACTGAGACTAGCATCCTTAGACGAGCAGTACTTC

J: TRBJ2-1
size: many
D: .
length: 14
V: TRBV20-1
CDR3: CSASGYRLDNEQFF
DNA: TGCAGTGCTAGCGGATATCGACTAGACAATGAGCAGTTCTTC

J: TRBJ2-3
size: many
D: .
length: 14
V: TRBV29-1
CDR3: CSVPRDFGADTQYF
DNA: TGCAGCGTCCCCCGGGACTTTGGCGCAGATACGCAGTATTTT

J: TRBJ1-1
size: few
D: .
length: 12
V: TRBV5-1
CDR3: CASSLNPGEAFF
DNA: TGCGCCAGCAGCTTGAATCCGGGGGAAGCTTTCTTT

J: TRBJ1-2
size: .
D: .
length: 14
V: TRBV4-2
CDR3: CASSQDLRNYGYTF
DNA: TGTGCCAGCAGCCAAGATCTACGGAACTATGGCTACACCTTC

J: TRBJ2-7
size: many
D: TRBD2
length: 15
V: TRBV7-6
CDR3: CASSSSSGRQHEQYF
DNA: TGTGCCAGCAGCTCATCTAGCGGACGCCAGCACGAGCAGTACTTC

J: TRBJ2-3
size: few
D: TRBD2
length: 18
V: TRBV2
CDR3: CASSPMAGGPGIGDTQYF
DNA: TGTGCCAGCAGCCCTATGGCGGGAGGCCCCGGAATCGGAGATACGCAGTATTTT

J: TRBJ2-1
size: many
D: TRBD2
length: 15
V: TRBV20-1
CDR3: CSARAGTSGGNEQFF
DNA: TGCAGTGCTAGGGCCGGGACTAGCGGGGGCAATGAGCAGTTCTTC

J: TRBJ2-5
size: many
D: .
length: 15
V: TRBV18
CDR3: CASSPPSRSQETQYF
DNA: TGTGCCAGCTCACCACCTTCCCGGAGCCAAGAGACCCAGTACTTC

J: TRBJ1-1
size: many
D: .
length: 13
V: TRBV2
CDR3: CASNRDRNTEAFF
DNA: TGTGCCAGCAACAGAGACAGGAACACTGAAGCTTTCTTT

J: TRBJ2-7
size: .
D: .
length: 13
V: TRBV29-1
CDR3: CSAELESTYEQYF
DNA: TGCAGCGCCGAACTTGAATCCACCTACGAGCAGTACTTC

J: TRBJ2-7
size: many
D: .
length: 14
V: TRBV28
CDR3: CASSFLGELYEQYF
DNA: TGTGCCAGCAGTTTTCTGGGGGAGCTCTACGAGCAGTACTTC

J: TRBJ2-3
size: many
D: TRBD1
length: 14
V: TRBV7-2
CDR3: CASSSGQAPDTQYF
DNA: TGTGCCAGCAGCTCAGGACAGGCCCCAGATACGCAGTATTTT

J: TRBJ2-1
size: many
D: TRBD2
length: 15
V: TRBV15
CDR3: CATSRAGTRVYEQFF
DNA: TGTGCCACCAGCAGGGCCGGGACTAGGGTTTATGAGCAGTTCTTC